Sequencing of this T cell receptor (beta chain) was carried out in a study of cytomegalovirus exposure and HLA in healthy donors. Profiling relied on immunoSEQ multiplex PCR, and the TCRdb table lists in-frame clones only, not all of them. The sample carries 150,000 to 200,000 clones, 75% to 90% recorded once. The CDR3 runs 16 residues. CDR1 and CDR2 (germline): SNHLY, FYNNEI. Trimming took 6 bases from V and 7 from J; bases not matched to a gene: 9. This receptor was identified in a woman between 18 and 30 years old in good health and CMV-seronegative. The chain has TRBV2 and TRBJ2-1, with TRBD2 matching over 13 bases. The sample consisted of PBMCs. The CDR3: CASRVTSGGGGNEQFF. In DNA form, the CDR3 reads TGTGCCAGCAGGGTCACTAGCGGGGGGGGCGGGAATGAGCAGTTCTTC.